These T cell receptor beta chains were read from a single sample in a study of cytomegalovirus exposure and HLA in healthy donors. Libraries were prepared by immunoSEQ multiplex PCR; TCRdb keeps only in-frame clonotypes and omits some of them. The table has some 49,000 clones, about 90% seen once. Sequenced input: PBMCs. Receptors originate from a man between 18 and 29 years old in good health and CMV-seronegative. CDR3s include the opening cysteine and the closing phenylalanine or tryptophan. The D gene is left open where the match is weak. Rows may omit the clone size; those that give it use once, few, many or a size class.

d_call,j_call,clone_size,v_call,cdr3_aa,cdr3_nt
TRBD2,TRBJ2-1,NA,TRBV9,CASSVATSGRVIEQFF,TGTGCCAGCAGCGTAGCGACTAGCGGGAGGGTTATTGAGCAGTTCTTC
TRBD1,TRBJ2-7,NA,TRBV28,CASSLSQGVLYEQYF,TGTGCCAGCAGTTTGTCGCAGGGGGTCCTCTACGAGCAGTACTTC
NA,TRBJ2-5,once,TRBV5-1,CASSLGQGTQETQYF,TGCGCCAGCAGCTTGGGGCAGGGAACTCAAGAGACCCAGTACTTC
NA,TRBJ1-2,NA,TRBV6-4,CASSDDPDRNYGYTF,TGTGCCAGCAGTGACGACCCGGACAGAAACTATGGCTACACCTTC
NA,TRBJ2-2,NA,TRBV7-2,CASSLGHLNTGELFF,TGTGCCAGCAGCTTGGGACACCTCAACACCGGGGAGCTGTTTTTT
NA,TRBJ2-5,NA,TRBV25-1,CASSDPTVQETQYF,TGTGCCAGCAGTGACCCGACAGTCCAAGAGACCCAGTACTTC
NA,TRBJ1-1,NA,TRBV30,CAWSGSRTEAFF,TGTGCCTGGAGTGGTAGCCGAACTGAAGCTTTCTTT
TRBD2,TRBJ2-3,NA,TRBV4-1,CASSRGVRGGETKTDTQYF,TGCGCCAGCAGCCGCGGTGTACGGGGGGGCGAAACAAAAACAGATACGCAGTATTTT
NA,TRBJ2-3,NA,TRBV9,CASSETSRDTQYF,TGTGCCAGCAGCGAAACTAGCAGAGATACGCAGTATTTT
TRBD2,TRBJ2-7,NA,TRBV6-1,CASRGGLAGGYEQYF,TGTGCCAGCAGAGGCGGACTAGCGGGGGGCTACGAGCAGTACTTC
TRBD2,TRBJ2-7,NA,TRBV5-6,CASSLIPGLAAHEQYF,TGTGCCAGCAGCTTGATACCGGGACTAGCGGCCCACGAGCAGTACTTC
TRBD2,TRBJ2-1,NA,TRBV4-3,CASSQETSGSTYNEQFF,TGCGCCAGCAGCCAAGAGACTAGCGGGAGTACCTACAATGAGCAGTTCTTC
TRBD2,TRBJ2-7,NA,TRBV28,CASGGRGYEQYF,TGTGCCAGCGGGGGGAGGGGCTACGAGCAGTACTTC
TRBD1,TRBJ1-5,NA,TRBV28,CASSLGTGLFSNQPQHF,TGTGCCAGCAGTCTCGGGACAGGGCTATTTAGCAATCAGCCCCAGCATTTT
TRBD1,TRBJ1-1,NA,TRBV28,CASSETGGNTEAFF,TGTGCCAGCAGTGAAACAGGGGGGAACACTGAAGCTTTCTTT
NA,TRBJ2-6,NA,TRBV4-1,CASTSRQVGSGANVLTF,TGCGCCAGCACCTCTCGACAGGTCGGGTCTGGGGCCAACGTCCTGACTTTC
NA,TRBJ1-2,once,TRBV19,CASNRPGEANYGYTF,TGTGCCAGTAACCGACCGGGGGAGGCTAACTATGGCTACACCTTC
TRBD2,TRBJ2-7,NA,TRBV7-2,CASSKRRSGTSGISYEQYF,TGTGCCAGCAGCAAACGTAGAAGTGGGACTAGCGGGATCTCCTACGAGCAGTACTTC
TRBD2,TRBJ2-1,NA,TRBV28,CASSSLATNEQFF,TGTGCCAGCAGTTCACTAGCGACGAATGAGCAGTTCTTC
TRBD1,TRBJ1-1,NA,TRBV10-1,CASSEGRQGGPANTEAFF,TGCGCCAGCAGTGAGGGAAGACAGGGCGGACCGGCCAACACTGAAGCTTTCTTT
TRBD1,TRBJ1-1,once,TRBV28,CASNRDRGLTEAFF,TGTGCCAGCAACCGAGACAGGGGGCTCACTGAAGCTTTCTTT
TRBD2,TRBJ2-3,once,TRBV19,CASSILAGYADTQYF,TGTGCCAGTAGTATTCTAGCGGGATACGCAGATACGCAGTATTTT
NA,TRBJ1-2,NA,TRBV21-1,CASSARAGRTLPYGYTF,TGTGCCAGCAGCGCCCGGGCGGGACGGACTTTACCTTATGGCTACACCTTC
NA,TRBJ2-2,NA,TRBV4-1,CASSQDFAVLNTGELFF,TGCGCCAGCAGCCAAGATTTTGCGGTCCTGAACACCGGGGAGCTGTTTTTT
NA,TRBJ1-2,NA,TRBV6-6,CASSLLPNYGYTF,TGTGCCAGCAGTCTACTCCCAAACTATGGCTACACCTTC
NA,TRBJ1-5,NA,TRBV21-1,CASRVGSIRSYQPQHF,TGTGCCAGCAGGGTCGGGTCCATCAGATCCTATCAGCCCCAGCATTTT
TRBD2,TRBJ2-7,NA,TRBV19,CASSPGLGGSYEQYF,TGTGCCAGTAGTCCGGGACTAGGTGGCTCCTACGAGCAGTACTTC
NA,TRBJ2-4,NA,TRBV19,CASKSQGAKNIQYF,TGTGCCAGTAAATCCCAGGGGGCCAAAAACATTCAGTACTTC
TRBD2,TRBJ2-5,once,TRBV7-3,CASSLGLGGLETQYF,TGTGCCAGCAGCTTGGGACTAGGAGGCTTGGAGACCCAGTACTTC
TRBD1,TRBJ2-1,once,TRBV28,CASSPGQGAYYHNEQFF,TGTGCCAGCAGTCCGGGACAGGGGGCCTATTACCACAATGAGCAGTTCTTC
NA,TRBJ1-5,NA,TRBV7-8,CASSLVSGSPGPQHF,TGTGCCAGCAGCTTAGTTAGTGGGTCCCCAGGGCCCCAGCATTTT
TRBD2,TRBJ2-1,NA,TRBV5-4,CASSLGGTSGSNEQFF,TGTGCCAGCAGCTTGGGAGGGACTAGCGGGAGCAATGAGCAGTTCTTC
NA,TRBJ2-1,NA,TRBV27,CASSLSAIGDEQFF,TGTGCCAGCAGTTTATCGGCTATCGGGGATGAGCAGTTCTTC
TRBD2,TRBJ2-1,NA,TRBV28,CASRNSGRDRNEQFF,TGTGCCAGCAGAAATAGCGGGAGGGATCGAAATGAGCAGTTCTTC
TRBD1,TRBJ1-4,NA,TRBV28,CASSFFSYGQEATVGLNEKLFF,TGTGCCAGCAGTTTTTTTAGCTATGGACAGGAGGCGACCGTTGGACTGAATGAAAAACTGTTTTTT
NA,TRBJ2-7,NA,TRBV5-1,CASSVGGVVPTREQYF,TGCGCCAGCAGCGTTGGCGGGGTAGTCCCTACGAGGGAGCAGTACTTC
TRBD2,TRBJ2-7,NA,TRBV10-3,CAISELAGGGDEQYF,TGTGCCATCAGTGAGCTAGCGGGAGGGGGGGACGAGCAGTACTTC
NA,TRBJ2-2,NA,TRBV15,CATSRTGRSGELFF,TGTGCCACCAGCAGGACAGGGAGGTCCGGGGAGCTGTTTTTT
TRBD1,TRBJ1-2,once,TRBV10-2,CASSHIRTGGHGYTF,TGCGCCAGCAGCCATATAAGGACAGGAGGCCATGGCTACACCTTC
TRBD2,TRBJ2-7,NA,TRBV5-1,CASSSGLAGFYEQYF,TGCGCCAGCAGCTCGGGACTAGCGGGTTTCTACGAGCAGTACTTC
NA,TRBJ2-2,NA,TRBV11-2,CASSFGTHNTGELFF,TGTGCCAGCAGCTTCGGGACTCACAACACCGGGGAGCTGTTTTTT